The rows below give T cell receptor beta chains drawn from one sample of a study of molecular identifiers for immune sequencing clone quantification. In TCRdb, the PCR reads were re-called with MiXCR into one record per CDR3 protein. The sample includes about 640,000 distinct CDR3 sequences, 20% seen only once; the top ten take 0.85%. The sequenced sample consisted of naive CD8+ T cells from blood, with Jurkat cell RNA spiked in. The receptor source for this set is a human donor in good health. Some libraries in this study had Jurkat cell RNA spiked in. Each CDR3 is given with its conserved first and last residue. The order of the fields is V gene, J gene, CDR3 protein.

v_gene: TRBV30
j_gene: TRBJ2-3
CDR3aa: CAWHGTDTQYF

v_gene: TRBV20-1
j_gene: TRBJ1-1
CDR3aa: CSARVRGMNTEAFF

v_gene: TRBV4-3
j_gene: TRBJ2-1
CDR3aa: CASSQDRDEFHEQFF

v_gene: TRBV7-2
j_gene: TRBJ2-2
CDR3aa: CASSSPPSGENTGELFF

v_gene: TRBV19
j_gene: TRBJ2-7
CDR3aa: CASSILFPAGGDEQYF

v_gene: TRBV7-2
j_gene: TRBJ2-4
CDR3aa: CASRPTTPKNIQYF

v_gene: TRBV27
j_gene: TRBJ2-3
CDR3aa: CASRRRTGELTDTQYF

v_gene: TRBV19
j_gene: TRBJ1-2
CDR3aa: CASSMATEYGYTF

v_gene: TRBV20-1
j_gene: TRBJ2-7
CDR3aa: CSATRDRGRAYEQYF

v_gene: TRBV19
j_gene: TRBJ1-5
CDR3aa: CASSMKTVYSNQPQHF

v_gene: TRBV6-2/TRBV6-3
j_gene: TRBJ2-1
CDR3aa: CASSYPTGVGNEQFF

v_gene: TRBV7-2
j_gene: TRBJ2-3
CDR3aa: CASTRTSGTDTQYF

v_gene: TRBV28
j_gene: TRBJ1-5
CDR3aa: CASSWDRAYYQPQHF

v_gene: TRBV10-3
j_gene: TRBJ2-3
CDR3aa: CATNSLGADTQYF

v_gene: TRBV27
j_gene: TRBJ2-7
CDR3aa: CASSLKGPAGYEQYF

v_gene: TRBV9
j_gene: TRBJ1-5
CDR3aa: CASSVAEGGQPQHF

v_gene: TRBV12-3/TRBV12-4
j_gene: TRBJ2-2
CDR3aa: CASSLGGTAGRDTGELFF

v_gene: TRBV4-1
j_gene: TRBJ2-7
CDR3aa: CASSQGLEQYF

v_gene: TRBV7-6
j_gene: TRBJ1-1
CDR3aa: CASSFPSGLAGDEAFF

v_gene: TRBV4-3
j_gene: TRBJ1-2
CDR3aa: CASSQDRGQGYYGYTF

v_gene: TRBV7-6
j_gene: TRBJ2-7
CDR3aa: CASNNGGQGADEQYF

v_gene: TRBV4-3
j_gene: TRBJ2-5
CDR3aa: CASSQRTGQETQYF

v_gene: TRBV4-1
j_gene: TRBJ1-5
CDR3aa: CASSQIPGAGNQPQHF

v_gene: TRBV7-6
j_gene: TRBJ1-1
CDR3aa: CASSLGPQVEAFF

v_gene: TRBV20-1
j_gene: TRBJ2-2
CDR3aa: CSARSRDRLLNGELFF

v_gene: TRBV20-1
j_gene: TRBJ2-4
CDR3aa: CSAREWTSGGPIVIQYF

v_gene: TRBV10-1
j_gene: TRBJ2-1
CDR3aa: CATIGLAVYNEQFF

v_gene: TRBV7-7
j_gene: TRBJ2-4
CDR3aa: CASRPTVAAKNIQYF

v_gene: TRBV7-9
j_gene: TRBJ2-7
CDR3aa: CASSPGTGLEQYF

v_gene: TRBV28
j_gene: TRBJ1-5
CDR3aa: CASGGWEPQHF

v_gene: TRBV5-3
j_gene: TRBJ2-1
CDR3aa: CARSLVGCSSYNEQFF

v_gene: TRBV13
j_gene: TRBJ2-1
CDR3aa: CASTLVGEQFF

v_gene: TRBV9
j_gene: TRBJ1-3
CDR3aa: CASSGTEWAGNTIYF

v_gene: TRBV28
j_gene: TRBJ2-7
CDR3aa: CASSSPRGYPYEQYF

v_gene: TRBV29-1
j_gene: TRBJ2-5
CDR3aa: CSVDWRVETQYF

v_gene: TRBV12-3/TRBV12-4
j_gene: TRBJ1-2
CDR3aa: CASSLFGRQGVVYGYTF

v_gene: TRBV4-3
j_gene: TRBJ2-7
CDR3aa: CASSQEDISYEQYF

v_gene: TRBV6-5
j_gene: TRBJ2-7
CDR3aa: CASSYSGTGFVEQYF

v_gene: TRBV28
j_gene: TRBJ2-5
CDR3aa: CASSLDSGMETQYF

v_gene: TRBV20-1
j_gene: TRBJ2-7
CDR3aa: CSARGAGYLELSYEQYF

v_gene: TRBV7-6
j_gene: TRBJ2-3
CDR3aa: CASSLSYPGQFTDTQYF

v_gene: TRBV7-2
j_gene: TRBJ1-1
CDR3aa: CASSPAAQSNTEAFF

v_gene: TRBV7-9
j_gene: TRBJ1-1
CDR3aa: CASSPTMVGTEAFF

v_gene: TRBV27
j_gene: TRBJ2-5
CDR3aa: CASSPLAGGPGETQYF

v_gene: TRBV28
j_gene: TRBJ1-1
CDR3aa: CASSLEILNTEAFF

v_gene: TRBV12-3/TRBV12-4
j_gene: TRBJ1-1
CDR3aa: CAGRSGVNTEAFF

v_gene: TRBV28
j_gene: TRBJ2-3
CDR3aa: CASSSSGTSYTDTQYF

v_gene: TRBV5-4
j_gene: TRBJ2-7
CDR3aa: CASSQSGGHYEQYF

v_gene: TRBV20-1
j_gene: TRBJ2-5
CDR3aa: CSAKTAYQETQYF

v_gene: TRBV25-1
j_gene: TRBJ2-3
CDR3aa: CASSVGLAADTQYF

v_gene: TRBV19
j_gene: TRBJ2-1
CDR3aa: CASARQGGYNEQFF